This T cell receptor beta chain was identified in a study of cytomegalovirus exposure and HLA in healthy donors. General observations from the study: An ancestry cluster, one associated with Asian ancestry, reportedly showed fewer N-insertions than the 666-donor mean in a later analysis. The study put some 160 TCR beta chains on its list as cytomegalovirus-associated. The authors excluded some V segments, including TRBV6-2 and TRBV6-3, as indistinguishable.

The CDR3 has 15 amino acids. Looked up from germline, CDR1 is MNHEY and CDR2 is SVGAGI. The V end lost 6 bases, the J end lost 4 bases, and 16 bases lay between the germline ends. As concerns this clone: Antigen: not known.

The PCR contained 60 Vbeta and 13 Jbeta primers. Sequenced by immunoSEQ multiplex PCR; TCRdb stores in-frame clones only, minus some. The repertoire holds around 71,000 clones, with approximately 70% as singletons. Sequenced material: PBMCs. This chain links TRBV6-5 with TRBJ2-1; D might be TRBD2 (6 bases). The TCR sequence derives from a male donor in good health and CMV-seropositive. The CDR3 sequence is CASSLRGGGYNEQFF. CDR3 nucleotides: TGTGCCAGCAGCCTAAGGGGCGGAGGGTACAATGAGCAGTTCTTC.